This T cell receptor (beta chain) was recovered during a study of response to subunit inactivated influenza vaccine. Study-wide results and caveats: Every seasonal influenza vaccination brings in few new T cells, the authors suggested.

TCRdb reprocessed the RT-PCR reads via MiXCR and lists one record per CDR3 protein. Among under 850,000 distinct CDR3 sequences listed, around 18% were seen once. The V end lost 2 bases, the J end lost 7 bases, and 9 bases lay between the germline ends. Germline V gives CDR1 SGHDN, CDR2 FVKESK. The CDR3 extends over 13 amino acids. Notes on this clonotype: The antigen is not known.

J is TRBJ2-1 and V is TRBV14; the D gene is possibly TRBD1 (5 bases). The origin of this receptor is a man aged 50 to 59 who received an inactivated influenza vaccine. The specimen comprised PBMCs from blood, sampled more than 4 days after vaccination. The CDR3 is CASSQQGGNEQFF. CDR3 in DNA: TGTGCCAGCAGCCAACAGGGTGGGAATGAGCAGTTCTTC.